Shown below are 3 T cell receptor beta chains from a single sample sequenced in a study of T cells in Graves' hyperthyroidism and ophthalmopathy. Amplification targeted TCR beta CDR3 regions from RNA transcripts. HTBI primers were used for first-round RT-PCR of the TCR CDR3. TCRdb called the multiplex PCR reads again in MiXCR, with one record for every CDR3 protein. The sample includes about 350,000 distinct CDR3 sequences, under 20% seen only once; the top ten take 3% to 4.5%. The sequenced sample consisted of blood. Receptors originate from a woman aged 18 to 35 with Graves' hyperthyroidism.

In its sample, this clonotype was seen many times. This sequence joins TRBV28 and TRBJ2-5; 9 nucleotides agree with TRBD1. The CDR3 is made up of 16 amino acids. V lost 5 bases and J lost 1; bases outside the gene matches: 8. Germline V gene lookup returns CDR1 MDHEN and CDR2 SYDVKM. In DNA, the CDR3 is TGTGCCAGCAGTCTGCCGGGACAGGGAATCCAAGAGACCCAGTACTTC. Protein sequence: CASSLPGQGIQETQYF.

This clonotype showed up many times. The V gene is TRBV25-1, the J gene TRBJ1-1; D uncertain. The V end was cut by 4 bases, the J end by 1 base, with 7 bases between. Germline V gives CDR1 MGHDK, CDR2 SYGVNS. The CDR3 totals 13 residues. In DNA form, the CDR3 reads TGTGCCAGCAGTGCCACTAAGAACACTGAAGCTTTCTTT. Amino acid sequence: CASSATKNTEAFF.

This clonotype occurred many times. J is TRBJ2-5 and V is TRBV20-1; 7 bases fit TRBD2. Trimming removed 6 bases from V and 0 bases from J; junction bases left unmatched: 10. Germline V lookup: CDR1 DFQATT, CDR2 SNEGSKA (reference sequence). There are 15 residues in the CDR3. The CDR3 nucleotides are TGCAGTGCCCGAGGGGCTAGCGGTTACCAAGAGACCCAGTACTTC. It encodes CSARGASGYQETQYF.